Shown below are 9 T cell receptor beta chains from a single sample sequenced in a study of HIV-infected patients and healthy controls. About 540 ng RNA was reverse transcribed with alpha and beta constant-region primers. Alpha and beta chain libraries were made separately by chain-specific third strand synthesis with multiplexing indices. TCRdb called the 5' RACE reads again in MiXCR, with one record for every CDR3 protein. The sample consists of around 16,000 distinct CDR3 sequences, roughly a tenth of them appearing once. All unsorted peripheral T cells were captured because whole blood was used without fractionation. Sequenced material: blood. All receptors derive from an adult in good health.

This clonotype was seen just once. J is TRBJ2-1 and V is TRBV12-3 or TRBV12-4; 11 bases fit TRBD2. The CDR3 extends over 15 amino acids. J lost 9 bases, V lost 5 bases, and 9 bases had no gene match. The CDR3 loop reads CASSEHSGRAVEQFF. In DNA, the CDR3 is TGTGCCAGCAGTGAACATAGCGGGAGGGCCGTTGAGCAGTTCTTC.

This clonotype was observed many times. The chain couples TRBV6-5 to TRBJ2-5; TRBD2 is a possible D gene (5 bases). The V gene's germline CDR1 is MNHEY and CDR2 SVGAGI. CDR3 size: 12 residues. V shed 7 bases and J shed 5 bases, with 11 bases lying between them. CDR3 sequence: CASTTPGETQYF. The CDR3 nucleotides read TGTGCCAGCACTACCCCGGGGGAGACCCAGTACTTC.

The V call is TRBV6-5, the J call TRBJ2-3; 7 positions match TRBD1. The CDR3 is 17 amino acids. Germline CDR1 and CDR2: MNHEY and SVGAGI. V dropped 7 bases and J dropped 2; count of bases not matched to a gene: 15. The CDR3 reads CASTAKSRTGDTDTQYF. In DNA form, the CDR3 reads TGTGCCAGCACTGCAAAAAGTAGGACAGGAGACACAGATACGCAGTATTTT.

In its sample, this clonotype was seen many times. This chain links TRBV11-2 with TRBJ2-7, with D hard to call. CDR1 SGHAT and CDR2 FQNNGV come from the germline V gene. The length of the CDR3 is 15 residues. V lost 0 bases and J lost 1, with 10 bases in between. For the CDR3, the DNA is TGTGCCAGCAGCTTAGATTTGGTAGTGTCCTACGAGCAGTACTTC. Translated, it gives CASSLDLVVSYEQYF.

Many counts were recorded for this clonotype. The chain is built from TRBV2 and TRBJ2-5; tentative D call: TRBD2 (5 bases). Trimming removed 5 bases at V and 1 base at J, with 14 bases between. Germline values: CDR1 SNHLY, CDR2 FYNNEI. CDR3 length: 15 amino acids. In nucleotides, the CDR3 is TGTGCCAGCAGTTACGGGATCCATCCCCAAGAGACCCAGTACTTC. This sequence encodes CASSYGIHPQETQYF. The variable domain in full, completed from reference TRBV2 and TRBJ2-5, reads EPEVTQTPSHQVTQMGQEVILRCVPISNHLYFYWYRQILGQKVEFLVSFYNNEISEKSEIFDDQFSVERPDGSNFTLKIRSTKLEDSAMYFCASSYGIHPQETQYFGPGTRLLVL.

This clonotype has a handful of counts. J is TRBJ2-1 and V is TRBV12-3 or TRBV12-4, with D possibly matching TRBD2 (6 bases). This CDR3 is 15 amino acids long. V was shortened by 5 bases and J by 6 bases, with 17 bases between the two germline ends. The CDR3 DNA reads TGTGCCAGCAGTCCCCCCCTAGCGCCGTCCAATGAGCAGTTCTTC. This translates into CASSPPLAPSNEQFF.

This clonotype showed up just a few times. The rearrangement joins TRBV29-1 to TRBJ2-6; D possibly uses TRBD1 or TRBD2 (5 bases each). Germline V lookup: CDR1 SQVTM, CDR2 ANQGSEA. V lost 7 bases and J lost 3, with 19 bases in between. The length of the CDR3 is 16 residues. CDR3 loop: CSATGTELYGANVLTF. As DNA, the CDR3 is TGCAGCGCAACCGGGACCGAGCTCTATGGGGCCAACGTCCTGACTTTC.

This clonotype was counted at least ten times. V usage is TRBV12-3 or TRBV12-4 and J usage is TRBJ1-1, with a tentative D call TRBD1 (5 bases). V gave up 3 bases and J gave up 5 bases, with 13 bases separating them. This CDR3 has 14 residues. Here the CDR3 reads CASSLGREGTEAFF. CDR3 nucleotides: TGTGCCAGCAGTTTGGGACGGGAGGGTACTGAAGCTTTCTTT.

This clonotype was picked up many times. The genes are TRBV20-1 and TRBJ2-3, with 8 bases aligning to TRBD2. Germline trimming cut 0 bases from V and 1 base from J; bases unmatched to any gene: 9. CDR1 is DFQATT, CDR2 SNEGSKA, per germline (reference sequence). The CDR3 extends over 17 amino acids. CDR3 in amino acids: CSARDPSGRKGTDTQYF. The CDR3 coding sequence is TGCAGTGCTAGAGATCCTAGCGGGCGGAAGGGCACAGATACGCAGTATTTT.